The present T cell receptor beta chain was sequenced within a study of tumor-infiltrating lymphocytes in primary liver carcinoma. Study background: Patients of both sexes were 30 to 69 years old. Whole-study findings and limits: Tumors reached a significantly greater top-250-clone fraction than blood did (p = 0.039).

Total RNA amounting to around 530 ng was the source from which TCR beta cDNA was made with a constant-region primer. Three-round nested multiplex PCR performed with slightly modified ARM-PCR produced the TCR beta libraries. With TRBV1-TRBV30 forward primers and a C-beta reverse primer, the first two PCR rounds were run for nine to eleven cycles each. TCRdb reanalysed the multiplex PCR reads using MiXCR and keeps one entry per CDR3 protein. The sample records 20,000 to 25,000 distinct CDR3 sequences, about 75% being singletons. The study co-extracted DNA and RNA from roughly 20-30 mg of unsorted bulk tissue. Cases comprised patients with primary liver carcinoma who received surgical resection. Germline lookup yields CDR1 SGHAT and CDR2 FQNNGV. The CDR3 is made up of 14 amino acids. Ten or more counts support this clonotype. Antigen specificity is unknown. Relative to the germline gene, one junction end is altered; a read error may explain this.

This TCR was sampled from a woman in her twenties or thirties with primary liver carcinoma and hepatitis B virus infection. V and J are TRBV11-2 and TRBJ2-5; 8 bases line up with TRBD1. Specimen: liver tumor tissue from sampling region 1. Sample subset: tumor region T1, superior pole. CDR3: CASSAGTGQGTQYF. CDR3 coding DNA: TGTGCCAGCAGCGCAGGGACAGGTCAAGGGACCCAGTACTTC.